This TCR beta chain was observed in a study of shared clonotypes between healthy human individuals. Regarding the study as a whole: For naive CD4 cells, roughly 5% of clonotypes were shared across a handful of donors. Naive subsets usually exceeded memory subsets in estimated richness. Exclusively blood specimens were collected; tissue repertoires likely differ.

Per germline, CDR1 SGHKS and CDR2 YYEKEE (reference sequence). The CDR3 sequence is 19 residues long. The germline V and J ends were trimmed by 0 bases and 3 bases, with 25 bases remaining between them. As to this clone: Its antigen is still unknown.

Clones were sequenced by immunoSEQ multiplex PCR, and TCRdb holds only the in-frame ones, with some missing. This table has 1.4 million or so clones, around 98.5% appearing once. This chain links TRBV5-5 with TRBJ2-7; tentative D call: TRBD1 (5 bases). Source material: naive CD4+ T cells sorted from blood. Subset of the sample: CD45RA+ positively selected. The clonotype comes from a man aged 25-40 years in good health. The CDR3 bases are TGTGCCAGCAGCTTGGCGTTGGCAGACCAAACTCTAAGGGGCTACGAGCAGTACTTC. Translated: CASSLALADQTLRGYEQYF.